These T cell receptor beta chains were read from a single sample in a study of CD8 T cells in ankylosing spondylitis. One entry per CDR3 protein, called by TCRdb with MiXCR from the 5' RACE reads. This sample has 750,000 to 850,000 distinct CDR3 sequences, with approximately 12% found just once. What was sequenced was blood, either unsorted or a sorted T cell fraction (not recorded which). These receptors originate from a male donor with ankylosing spondylitis. The CDR3 runs from the conserved cysteine through the conserved F or W. D genes are given only for firm matches. Size values are once, few and many counts, or a class for expanded clones, and some rows have none.

>TRBD2|-|TRBV24-1|TRBJ2-3
TGTGCCACCGGGTCGCAAAGGGGAGGGGCAGATACGCAGTATTTT
CATGSQRGGADTQYF
>-|-|TRBV6-1|TRBJ1-5
TGTGCCAGCAGTGCCGGGATTTATCAGCCCCAGCATTTT
CASSAGIYQPQHF
>-|-|TRBV10-1|TRBJ2-7
TGCGCCAGCAGTGAGGCGACTTCTCAGACCCTCTACGAGCAGTACTTC
CASSEATSQTLYEQYF
>-|few|TRBV7-2|TRBJ2-3
TGTGCCAGCAAACCCCGGTTTTCCGTTACAGATACGCAGTATTTT
CASKPRFSVTDTQYF
>TRBD1|many|TRBV28|TRBJ1-4
TGTGCCAGCAGTCTTTCACCGGGACAGGGTGCTGCAACTAATGAAAAACTGTTTTTT
CASSLSPGQGAATNEKLFF
>-|many|TRBV5-1|TRBJ2-3
TGCGCCAGCAGCCTTAGCGGCACAGATACGCAGTATTTT
CASSLSGTDTQYF
>-|once|TRBV5-1|TRBJ2-3
TGCGCCAGCAGCTTCGCAACTAGCACAGATACGCAGTATTTT
CASSFATSTDTQYF
>TRBD1|few|TRBV10-1|TRBJ1-2
TGCGCCAGCAGTGATCCGGGACAGGAAACGAGTGGCTACACCTTC
CASSDPGQETSGYTF
>-|few|TRBV7-2|TRBJ2-4
TGTGCCAGCAGCCTTGGGGAGGCCAAAAACATTCAGTACTTC
CASSLGEAKNIQYF
>-|many|TRBV20-1|TRBJ2-7
TGCAGTGCTAGAGTCGAGAAGGGGTTCTCCTACGAGCAGTACTTC
CSARVEKGFSYEQYF
>-|-|TRBV20-1|TRBJ1-5
TGCAGTGCTAGAAAAGGGGCCCTGCCCCAGCATTTT
CSARKGALPQHF
>TRBD2|few|TRBV9|TRBJ2-1
TGTGCCAGCAGCACGGGGGGGACCACTAAGAATGAGCAGTTCTTC
CASSTGGTTKNEQFF
>TRBD1|many|TRBV29-1|TRBJ1-1
TGCAGCGTTGCCCCAGGGGGCGCAGGCACTGAAGCTTTCTTT
CSVAPGGAGTEAFF
>-|few|TRBV10-3|TRBJ2-4
TGTGCCATCAGTGAGTCGCTACAGGGTAGCAAAAACATTCAGTACTTC
CAISESLQGSKNIQYF
>TRBD1|once|TRBV24-1|TRBJ2-5
TGTGCCACCAGTGATGCTGACAGGGGACAAGAGACCCAGTACTTC
CATSDADRGQETQYF
>-|-|TRBV29-1|TRBJ2-1
TGCAGCGTTGAAAGGGGCCGTACTTACAATGAGCAGTTCTTC
CSVERGRTYNEQFF
>-|-|TRBV10-3|TRBJ2-5
TGTGCCATCAGTGGGTGGGGGCCGAAAGAGACCCAGTACTTC
CAISGWGPKETQYF
>-|-|TRBV20-1|TRBJ2-3
TGCAGTGCGCGCCCGATGAGGCAGGGGAGGAATAGGGATACGCAGTATTTT
CSARPMRQGRNRDTQYF
>TRBD2|-|TRBV20-1|TRBJ2-5
TGCAGTGCTAGAGATATGCGGGGGGGAAAAGAGACCCAGTACTTC
CSARDMRGGKETQYF
>TRBD1|-|TRBV5-1|TRBJ1-4
TGCGCCAGCAGCTTGGCCGGGACAGATAATGAAAAACTGTTTTTT
CASSLAGTDNEKLFF
>-|few|TRBV20-1|TRBJ1-2
TGCAGTGCTAGAGCCGGACTGACTCATGGCTACACCTTC
CSARAGLTHGYTF
>-|-|TRBV5-1|TRBJ2-3
TGCGCCAGCAGCCTGGGCGGAGCCGGGGGAGATACGCAGTATTTT
CASSLGGAGGDTQYF
>-|-|TRBV7-2|TRBJ2-1
TGTGCCAGCAGCGCAGCGGCGGGCCTACTAGTTGAGCAGTTCTTC
CASSAAAGLLVEQFF
>-|many|TRBV18|TRBJ1-3
TGTGCCAGCTCACCGACCGGGATAGGAAACACCATATATTTT
CASSPTGIGNTIYF
>TRBD1|-|TRBV28|TRBJ2-4
TGTGCCAGCAGTTCCGGGGACAGCCCTTCTATAGTCTTC
CASSSGDSPSIVF
>-|few|TRBV11-2|TRBJ2-5
TGTGCCAGCAGCTTTGGGTCGGCACAAGAGACCCAGTACTTC
CASSFGSAQETQYF
>TRBD2|few|TRBV28|TRBJ2-7
TGTGCCAGCAGTCTCCGCGGGGGACCCGACTACGAGCAGTACTTC
CASSLRGGPDYEQYF
>TRBD2|few|TRBV2|TRBJ2-1
TGTGCCAGCAGTGAAGGGGCGGGAGGGCCGTATGAGCAGTTCTTC
CASSEGAGGPYEQFF
>TRBD2|few|TRBV20-1|TRBJ2-7
TGCAGTGCTAGTAGCTTAGCGGGCGACTACGAGCAGTACTTC
CSASSLAGDYEQYF
>-|-|TRBV5-4|TRBJ2-6
TGTGCCAGCAGCTCTCGGCCCCACAGTGTGAGCTCTGGGGCCAACGTCCTGACTTTC
CASSSRPHSVSSGANVLTF
>-|many|TRBV29-1|TRBJ2-1
TGCAGCGTTGAAGATCGGAAGGGGCCTCCCGGGGCCAATGAGCAGTTCTTC
CSVEDRKGPPGANEQFF
>-|-|TRBV20-1|TRBJ2-3
TGCAGTGCTTGGCGGGCCACAGATACGCAGTATTTT
CSAWRATDTQYF
>TRBD1|many|TRBV12-3/TRBV12-4|TRBJ1-5
TGTGCCTCCTGGACAGGGCTGGGGAATCAGCCCCAGCATTTT
CASWTGLGNQPQHF
>-|few|TRBV5-5|TRBJ2-5
TGTGCCAGCAGCTTGGGTGACTATCAAGAGACCCAGTACTTC
CASSLGDYQETQYF
>-|few|TRBV2|TRBJ1-5
TGTGCCAGCAGTGAAGACGGGAAGGGCAATCAGCCCCAGCATTTT
CASSEDGKGNQPQHF
>TRBD1|-|TRBV20-1|TRBJ2-7
TGCAGTGCTACAACACAGGGGGTCTACGAGCAGTACTTC
CSATTQGVYEQYF
>-|-|TRBV7-6|TRBJ2-7
TGTGCCAGCAGCTTTGACAGTGTGGCCCCCTACGAGCAGTACTTC
CASSFDSVAPYEQYF
>TRBD2|-|TRBV5-5|TRBJ2-1
TGTGCCAGCAGCTGGGAGGGGCTTGCCTACAATGAGCAGTTCTTC
CASSWEGLAYNEQFF
>TRBD1|-|TRBV2|TRBJ2-5
TGTGCCAGCAGTGAAAATAGGGGGCAGGAGACCCAGTACTTC
CASSENRGQETQYF
>-|few|TRBV7-9|TRBJ2-2
TGTGCCAGGCAGCCTATTGGTGTCGCCGGGGAGCTGTTTTTT
CARQPIGVAGELFF
>-|-|TRBV4-2|TRBJ1-3
TGTGCCAGCAGCCAAGATTATGGGAGGGCGAGCTCTGGAAACACCATATATTTT
CASSQDYGRASSGNTIYF
>-|many|TRBV4-2|TRBJ2-5
TGTGCCAGCAGCCAAGGATGGGACGGTCAGGAGACCCAGTACTTC
CASSQGWDGQETQYF